The 4 T cell receptor beta chains listed next were all sequenced from one sample in a study of Tregs in tolerant kidney transplant recipients. TCRdb keeps only in-frame clones here, not all; method: immunoSEQ multiplex PCR. The top ten hold roughly 0.31% of the sample, which has about 110,000 clones, around 89% seen once. Sample: CD4+ T cells from blood, taken before the transplant. The receptors were sampled from a human donor who received a combined kidney and bone marrow transplant.

Only a few counts were recorded for this clone. The chain combines TRBV2 with TRBJ2-3; D is unresolved. Trimming took 5 bases from V and 4 from J, leaving 13 bases between them. The CDR3 totals 14 residues. The germline V gene has CDR1 SNHLY and CDR2 FYNNEI. The CDR3, as DNA: TGTGCCAGCAGTCCCTCGACCCGGGCAGATACGCAGTATTTT. Protein product: CASSPSTRADTQYF.

This clone was observed once. The CDR3 DNA reads as TGTGCCAGTATCGATCTATCTAGCGGGAGCCCCGAGCAGTACTTC. This encodes CASIDLSSGSPEQYF. V and J are TRBV19 and TRBJ2-7, with TRBD2 identical over 10 bases. With V trimmed by 7 bases and J by 6 bases, 12 bases remained unmatched. Per germline, CDR1 LNHDA and CDR2 SQIVND (reference sequence). The CDR3 has 15 amino acids.

The V gene is TRBV19, the J gene TRBJ2-7, with 10 nucleotides matching TRBD1. This CDR3 has 17 amino acids. After removal of 4 bases from V and 0 bases from J, the junction contained 9 bases not matched to a gene. Looked up from germline, CDR1 is LNHDA and CDR2 is SQIVND (reference sequence). In nucleotides, the CDR3 is TGTGCCAGTAGTACTGCCTCGTGGGACAGGGGCTCCTACGAGCAGTACTTC. Its translation is CASSTASWDRGSYEQYF. Looking up the rest from reference TRBV19 and TRBJ2-7 gives the full variable domain: DGGITQSPKYLFRKEGQNVTLSCEQNLNHDAMYWYRQDPGQGLRLIYYSQIVNDFQKGDIAEGYSVSREKKESFPLTVTSAQKNPTAFYLCASSTASWDRGSYEQYFGPGTRLTVT.

The rearrangement uses TRBV14 and TRBJ1-2, with D perhaps TRBD1 (5 bases). V was shortened by 3 bases and J by 6 bases, with 20 bases between the two germline ends. Per germline, CDR1 SGHDN and CDR2 FVKESK. The CDR3 is 16 residues long. Here the CDR3 reads CASSQPPGLGGDGYTF. The CDR3 nucleotides are TGTGCCAGCAGCCAGCCCCCGGGCCTCGGGGGAGATGGCTACACCTTC.